Below, 2 T cell receptor beta chains from the same sample are listed, as sequenced in a study of T cell repertoires in cytomegalovirus infection. TCRdb recomputed calls from the reads with MiXCR, one row per CDR3 protein. Counted here are around 450,000 distinct CDR3 sequences, 25% to 40% occurring once; the ten biggest clones make up approximately 14%. Sequenced: PBMCs. Every receptor here comes from a human donor in good health (CMV status not recorded). Some clones in this sample may be carry-over from other donors' samples.

The rearrangement joins TRBV19 to TRBJ1-4; D uncertain. CDR1 is LNHDA and CDR2 is SQIVND in the germline V gene (reference sequence). The CDR3 has 15 amino acids. Trimming stripped 5 bases from V and 8 bases from J, with 18 bases between. The CDR3 DNA is TGTGCCAGTAGTTATGTGGGGATCCGGCGCGAAAAACTGTTTTTT. Encoded protein: CASSYVGIRREKLFF.

This chain connects TRBV28 to TRBJ1-3; D not resolved. This CDR3 has 15 residues. V shed 3 bases and J shed 4 bases, with 13 bases lying between them. CDR1 and CDR2 from the germline V gene are MDHEN and SYDVKM. DNA for the CDR3: TGTGCCAGCAGTTTTCTTTACCGATCCGGAAACACCATATATTTT. Residues: CASSFLYRSGNTIYF.